The 11 T cell receptor beta chains presented below share a single source sample, sequenced in a study of T cells after yellow fever vaccination. MiXCR, applied by TCRdb to the 5' RACE reads, yields one record per CDR3 protein. The table lists 95,000 to 150,000 distinct CDR3 sequences, about 7% of them singletons. The sequencing here drew on CD4+ T cells sorted from PBMCs, taken 10 to 11 days after the first yellow fever vaccination. These receptor sequences come from a man younger than 35 who received the YFV17D yellow fever vaccine.

This clonotype has ten or more counts. The V gene is TRBV9, the J gene TRBJ1-3; D is ambiguous. V lost 3 bases, J lost 4 bases, and 11 bases lay in between. Germline assignment: CDR1 SGDLS and CDR2 YYNGEE. This CDR3 has 14 residues. CDR3 sequence reads: CASSAGLSGNTIYF. In DNA, the CDR3 is TGTGCCAGCAGCGCGGGTCTTTCCGGAAACACCATATATTTT. Supplemented by reference TRBV9 and TRBJ1-3, the full variable domain reads DSGVTQTPKHLITATGQRVTLRCSPRSGDLSVYWYQQSLDQGLQFLIQYYNGEERAKGNILERFSAQQFPDLHSELNLSSLELGDSALYFCASSAGLSGNTIYFGEGSWLTVV.

This clonotype was seen at least ten times. J is TRBJ2-5 and V is TRBV28, with D maybe TRBD1 (6 bases). In germline, CDR1 is MDHEN, CDR2 SYDVKM. The CDR3 spans 13 residues. V was clipped by 5 bases and J by 3 bases, with 10 bases between them. In DNA form, the CDR3 reads TGTGCCAGCAGTGCTTCAGGGGAAGAGACCCAGTACTTC. Residues: CASSASGEETQYF.

This clonotype was picked up a small number of times. The chain recombines TRBV20-1 with TRBJ2-2; D unresolved. The V gene's germline CDR1 is DFQATT and CDR2 SNEGSKA (reference sequence). The CDR3 is made up of 13 amino acids. The V end lost 7 bases, the J end lost 2 bases, and 11 bases lay between the germline ends. The CDR3 sequence: CSVEVANTGELFF. The CDR3 nucleotides are TGCAGTGTTGAGGTCGCCAACACCGGGGAGCTGTTTTTT.

The rearrangement joins TRBV5-1 to TRBJ2-3; TRBD2 agrees at 7 bases. V was pared by 0 bases and J by 1 base, with 8 bases of the junction left unmatched. This CDR3 spans 17 amino acids. CDR1 is SGHRS, CDR2 YFSETQ, per germline. The CDR3 sequence is CASSLERSGRGTDTQYF. The CDR3, as DNA: TGCGCCAGCAGCTTGGAGCGGTCAGGGAGGGGCACAGATACGCAGTATTTT.

The sample holds many counts of this clonotype. V and J are TRBV4-3 and TRBJ2-2; D gene uncertain. Germline-derived CDR1 and CDR2 are LGHNA and YSLEER. The CDR3 runs 14 residues. Deletions cut 0 bases from V and 1 base from J, with 3 bases between. CDR3 sequence (DNA): TGCGCCAGCAGCCAAGAACTGAACACCGGGGAGCTGTTTTTT. Translating it yields CASSQELNTGELFF.

This clonotype has at least ten counts. The chain employs TRBV30 and TRBJ2-1; D assignment may be TRBD1 or TRBD2 (6 bases each). The CDR3 extends over 11 amino acids. Trimming cost V 5 bases and J 6 bases, with 8 bases left between them. Per the germline V gene, CDR1 is GTSNPN and CDR2 is SVGIG (reference sequence). The CDR3, as DNA: TGTGCCTGGGGAGGGGGCAATGAGCAGTTCTTC. Protein sequence: CAWGGGNEQFF.

This clonotype has ten or more counts. Compared with germline, one end of the junction differs, possibly owing to a read error. The chain joins TRBV7-7 to TRBJ1-1; D unclear. Per the germline V gene, CDR1 is SSHAT and CDR2 is FNYEAQ (reference sequence). This CDR3 has 13 amino acids. The DNA for the CDR3 is TGTGCTAGCAGCCTAACACATGGCGCTGAAGCTTTCTTT. It specifies CASSLTHGAEAFF.

This clonotype was seen at least ten times. The rearrangement uses TRBV6-1 and TRBJ1-3; tentative D call: TRBD1 (5 bases). Germline lookup yields CDR1 MNHNS and CDR2 SASEGT. The ends were cut back, 7 bases at V and 8 bases at J, with 18 bases in the middle. The CDR3 contains 14 residues. This CDR3 reads CASIRDPGGDTIYF. In DNA, the CDR3 is TGTGCCAGCATTCGGGACCCGGGAGGAGACACCATATATTTT.

The sample holds many counts of this clonotype. CDR3 sequence: CASSFQGRNGELFF. CDR3 nucleotides: TGTGCCAGCAGCTTTCAGGGGCGGAACGGGGAGCTGTTTTTT. The chain combines TRBV7-3 with TRBJ2-2; a possible D gene is TRBD1 (6 bases). The CDR3 contains 14 residues. Germline loops: CDR1 SGHTA, CDR2 FQGTGA. V shed 3 bases and J shed 7 bases, with 12 bases lying between them. Looking up the rest from reference TRBV7-3 and TRBJ2-2 gives the full variable domain: GAGVSQTPSNKVTEKGKYVELRCDPISGHTALYWYRQSLGQGPEFLIYFQGTGAADDSGLPNDRFFAVRPEGSVSTLKIQRTERGDSAVYLCASSFQGRNGELFFGEGSRLTVL.

The sample holds many counts of this clonotype. The chain links TRBV7-2 to TRBJ2-2, with D unresolved. This CDR3 has 12 amino acids. Looked up from germline, CDR1 is SGHTA and CDR2 is FQGNSA. CDR3 sequence: CATGPSTGELFF. Written as DNA, the CDR3 is TGTGCGACCGGGCCTTCGACCGGGGAGCTGTTTTTT. Complete variable domain (other parts from reference TRBV7-2 and TRBJ2-2): GAGVSQSPSNKVTEKGKDVELRCDPISGHTALYWYRQSLGQGLEFLIYFQGNSAPDKSGLPSDRFSAERTGGSVSTLTIQRTQQEDSAVYLCATGPSTGELFFGEGSRLTVL.

This clonotype was recorded at least ten times. The chain employs TRBV28 and TRBJ1-1; tentative D call: TRBD1 (5 bases). V was pared by 5 bases and J by 0 bases, with 13 bases between. Germline loops: CDR1 MDHEN, CDR2 SYDVKM. The CDR3 length is 15 residues. This CDR3 reads CASSPPRVMNTEAFF. DNA for the CDR3: TGTGCCAGCAGTCCCCCCAGGGTGATGAACACTGAAGCTTTCTTT.